These 26 T cell receptor beta chains were all obtained from the same sample, sequenced in a study of shared clonotypes between healthy human individuals. Using immunoSEQ multiplex PCR, the repertoire was profiled, and TCRdb retains in-frame clones only, with some absent. The repertoire includes around 1.9 million clones, about 94% of them detected once, and more than 1.5% sits in the top ten. The naive CD8 fraction comprised CD45RO-negative cells positively selected for CCR7 and excluded terminally differentiated effector memory CD45RA+ cells. The specimen sequenced was naive CD8+ T cells from PBMCs. These receptor sequences come from a young man in good health. Some clones in this sample may be carry-over from other donors' samples.

CDR3 residues: CAIRGTGESYEQYF. The CDR3 nucleotides are TGTGCCATCAGGGGGACAGGCGAATCCTACGAGCAGTACTTC. The chain employs TRBV10-3 and TRBJ2-7, with TRBD1 matching over 8 bases. The germline V gene has CDR1 ENHRY and CDR2 SYGVKD. The CDR3 has 14 residues. Losses at the gene ends were 6 bases for V and 1 base for J; bases not matched to a gene: 5.

The V gene is TRBV13, the J gene TRBJ2-1, with D possibly called TRBD1 or TRBD2 (5 bases each). Trimming took 5 bases from V and 4 from J, leaving 15 bases between them. Germline assignment: CDR1 PRHDT and CDR2 FYEKMQ (reference sequence). The CDR3 loop spans 15 amino acids. The CDR3 is CASSAARGRYNEQFF. The CDR3 nucleotides read TGTGCCAGCAGCGCTGCGAGGGGCAGGTACAATGAGCAGTTCTTC.

V gene TRBV19 combines with J gene TRBJ2-1; TRBD2 matches at 7 bases. The V gene end was trimmed by 10 bases and the J gene end by 6 bases; junction bases not matched to a gene: 12. Germline lookup yields CDR1 LNHDA and CDR2 SQIVND (reference sequence). The CDR3 consists of 14 residues. CDR3 coding DNA: TGTGCCACTACCCTCCTGGCTAGCGGCAATGAGCAGTTCTTC. Translating gives CATTLLASGNEQFF.

This clone occurred a few times. V usage is TRBV9 and J usage is TRBJ1-2; D is undetermined. CDR3 length: 13 amino acids. V gave up 0 bases and J gave up 10 bases, with 13 bases separating them. Germline loops: CDR1 SGDLS, CDR2 YYNGEE. The DNA for the CDR3 is TGTGCCAGCAGCGTAGCTGACTTTAGTGTCTACACCTTC. Protein product: CASSVADFSVYTF.

This chain uses TRBV7-9 with TRBJ1-1; no clear D. CDR1 is SEHNR, CDR2 FQNEAQ, per germline (reference sequence). With 4 bases removed from V and 7 bases from J, the gap between germline ends came to 10 bases. There are 12 residues in the CDR3. CDR3 bases: TGTGCCAGCAGCTCCCAAGGAGGTGAAGCTTTCTTT. This codes for CASSSQGGEAFF. Drawing the rest from reference TRBV7-9 and TRBJ1-1, the complete variable domain is DTGVSQNPRHKITKRGQNVTFRCDPISEHNRLYWYRQTLGQGPEFLTYFQNEAQLEKSRLLSDRFSAERPKGSFSTLEIQRTEQGDSAMYLCASSSQGGEAFFGQGTRLTVV.

The CDR3 region has the DNA TGTGCCAGTAGGGAAAGAGGGAGCACTGAAGCTTTCTTT. Amino acids: CASRERGSTEAFF. The chain employs TRBV19 and TRBJ1-1, with no clear D. This CDR3 has 13 amino acids. V gave up 6 bases and J gave up 4 bases, with 12 bases separating them. Germline lookup yields CDR1 LNHDA and CDR2 SQIVND (reference sequence).

The V call is TRBV28, the J call TRBJ2-7; 12 bases line up with TRBD1. Trimming took 2 bases from V and 4 from J; bases not matched to a gene: 9. The V gene's germline CDR1 is MDHEN and CDR2 SYDVKM. The CDR3 is 17 amino acids. DNA of the CDR3: TGTGCCAGCAGTTTACAGGGAGGGACAGGGGGCAGGTACGAGCAGTACTTC. Translation: CASSLQGGTGGRYEQYF.

V and J are TRBV9 and TRBJ1-1, with D perhaps matching TRBD1 (6 bases). CDR1 is SGDLS, CDR2 YYNGEE, per germline. The CDR3 is made up of 13 amino acids. Trimming stripped 4 bases from V and 4 bases from J, with 11 bases between. The CDR3 loop reads CASSTGQSTEAFF. The CDR3 nucleotides are TGTGCCAGCAGCACCGGACAGAGCACTGAAGCTTTCTTT. The full variable domain, with the rest looked up from reference TRBV9 and TRBJ1-1, is DSGVTQTPKHLITATGQRVTLRCSPRSGDLSVYWYQQSLDQGLQFLIQYYNGEERAKGNILERFSAQQFPDLHSELNLSSLELGDSALYFCASSTGQSTEAFFGQGTRLTVV.

Notes on this clone: Other nucleotide sequences in the sample specify the same CDR3. The V gene is TRBV5-6, the J gene TRBJ2-7; D is unclear. The CDR3 totals 13 residues. V was trimmed by 2 bases and J by 0 bases, leaving 6 bases between them. CDR1 and CDR2 from the germline V gene are SGHDT and YYEEEE. CDR3 protein: CASSFVSSYEQYF. The CDR3 bases are TGTGCCAGCAGCTTTGTCTCCTCCTACGAGCAGTACTTC.

The chain carries TRBV19 and TRBJ2-7; D perhaps matches TRBD1 (6 bases). Germline V gene lookup returns CDR1 LNHDA and CDR2 SQIVND (reference sequence). V was shortened by 5 bases and J by 4 bases, with 12 bases between the two germline ends. The CDR3 spans 13 residues. This CDR3 reads CASSPDSAYEQYF. The CDR3, as DNA: TGTGCCAGTAGTCCGGACAGCGCTTACGAGCAGTACTTC.

The chain employs TRBV5-1 and TRBJ2-1; D possibly matches TRBD1 or TRBD2 (5 bases each). CDR3 size: 15 residues. The germline gives CDR1 SGHRS, CDR2 YFSETQ. V was clipped by 2 bases and J by 8 bases, with 17 bases between them. CDR3 residues: CASSFRGTLGDEQFF. CDR3 coding DNA: TGCGCCAGCAGCTTTCGAGGGACCCTAGGGGATGAGCAGTTCTTC.

The chain carries TRBV10-2 and TRBJ2-7; 9 nucleotides align to TRBD1. CDR3 length: 14 residues. The junction had 5 bases not matched to a gene; V was cut back by 6 bases and J by 2 bases. Per germline, CDR1 WSHSY and CDR2 SAAADI. The chain's CDR3 is CASRRTGEPYEQYF. The CDR3 DNA reads TGCGCCAGCAGGCGGACAGGGGAACCCTACGAGCAGTACTTC.

In this sample, this clone turned up once. V gene TRBV6-5 combines with J gene TRBJ1-2; D is possibly TRBD1 (5 bases). From germline, CDR1 is MNHEY and CDR2 SVGAGI. The CDR3 is made up of 15 amino acids. Trimming cost V 1 base and J 4 bases, with 13 bases left between them. Written as DNA, the CDR3 is TGTGCCAGCAGTTACTTTGGAGGGGTCTTCTATGGCTACACCTTC. Translating gives CASSYFGGVFYGYTF.

This clone has only a few counts. The chain links TRBV10-3 to TRBJ1-1, with D possibly matching TRBD1 (5 bases). The CDR3 is made up of 13 amino acids. CDR1 and CDR2 (germline): ENHRY, SYGVKD. With 3 bases removed from V and 3 bases from J, the gap between germline ends came to 8 bases. The CDR3 nucleotides read TGTGCCATCAGTGAAGACAGATACACTGAAGCTTTCTTT. Translated, it gives CAISEDRYTEAFF.

The chain uses TRBV10-3 and TRBJ1-2; 8 bases fit TRBD1. The J segment lost 7 bases and the V segment lost 10 bases, leaving 5 bases of the junction unmatched. Looked up from germline, CDR1 is ENHRY and CDR2 is SYGVKD. The CDR3 covers 11 residues. CDR3 sequence: CATRTGSGYTF. CDR3 in DNA: TGTGCCACAAGGACAGGGTCTGGCTACACCTTC.

This chain connects TRBV7-3 to TRBJ2-2; D is perhaps TRBD2 (6 bases). Germline V lookup: CDR1 SGHTA, CDR2 FQGTGA. This CDR3 is built from 15 residues. V lost 3 bases and J 6 bases, leaving 14 bases between the germline ends. CDR3 protein: CASSLDTGGSGELFF. CDR3 nucleotides: TGTGCCAGCAGCTTGGACACTGGAGGGTCCGGGGAGCTGTTTTTT.

The CDR3 DNA follows: TGTGCCAGCAGTTACTCGACCAGGTCCGACTATGGCTACACCTTC. Amino acids: CASSYSTRSDYGYTF. J is TRBJ1-2 and V is TRBV6-5; D is unresolved. Trimming left V 0 bases short and J 3 bases short, with 11 bases between. The germline CDR1 and CDR2 sequences are MNHEY and SVGAGI. The CDR3 totals 15 residues.

The chain couples TRBV5-6 to TRBJ1-2; D perhaps matches TRBD1 (6 bases). The CDR3 has 12 residues. The ends were cut back, 2 bases at V and 7 bases at J, with 9 bases in the middle. The germline gives CDR1 SGHDT, CDR2 YYEEEE. This CDR3 is CASSFQGPGYTF. For the CDR3, the DNA is TGTGCCAGCAGCTTCCAGGGGCCTGGCTACACCTTC. Variable domain in full (rest from reference TRBV5-6 and TRBJ1-2): DAGVTQSPTHLIKTRGQQVTLRCSPKSGHDTVSWYQQALGQGPQFIFQYYEEEERQRGNFPDRFSGHQFPNYSSELNVNALLLGDSALYLCASSFQGPGYTFGSGTRLTVV.

Points on this clone: Other DNA variants within this sample encode the same CDR3. The gene calls are TRBV5-1 and TRBJ1-1; no clear D gene. V lost 0 bases, J lost 1 base, and 7 bases lay in between. The CDR3 is made up of 14 amino acids. Germline CDR1 and CDR2: SGHRS and YFSETQ. The CDR3 coding sequence is TGCGCCAGCAGCTTGGAAAGAGAGAACACTGAAGCTTTCTTT. Translating gives CASSLERENTEAFF.

V and J are TRBV27 and TRBJ2-3; the match to TRBD1 covers 7 bases. The junction had 1 base not matched to a gene; V was cut back by 0 bases and J by 1 base. Germline CDR1 is MNHEY and CDR2 is SMNVEV (reference sequence). There are 15 residues in the CDR3. CDR3 loop: CASSLSTGGTDTQYF. DNA of the CDR3: TGTGCCAGCAGTTTATCAACAGGGGGCACAGATACGCAGTATTTT.

The chain is built from TRBV30 and TRBJ2-7, with unresolved D. This CDR3 is built from 12 residues. CDR1 is GTSNPN, CDR2 SVGIG, per germline (reference sequence). The germline V and J ends were trimmed by 6 bases and 3 bases, with 12 bases remaining between them. CDR3 DNA: TGTGCCTGCTATGACGGAAACTACGAGCAGTACTTC. This encodes CACYDGNYEQYF.

The rearrangement links TRBV10-1 to TRBJ2-3; 8 nucleotides align to TRBD2. J lost 5 bases, V lost 3 bases, and 7 bases had no gene match. The CDR3 has 15 residues. Germline V gives CDR1 WNHNN, CDR2 SYGVQD (reference sequence). The CDR3 DNA reads TGCGCCAGCAGTGAATGGCGGGAGGTAAAAGATACGCAGTATTTT. Amino acid sequence: CASSEWREVKDTQYF.

J is TRBJ1-1 and V is TRBV12-5, with TRBD1 matching 9 bases. From germline, CDR1 is LGHNT and CDR2 FRNRAP. V shed 5 bases and J 7 bases; nucleotides not matched to a gene: 14. The CDR3 is 16 residues long. The CDR3 here is CASGPGQGRSVDEAFF. In DNA, the CDR3 is TGTGCTAGTGGTCCCGGACAGGGGAGAAGCGTTGATGAAGCTTTCTTT.

This chain uses TRBV5-5 with TRBJ2-7, with TRBD1 matching 8 bases. V was pared by 2 bases and J by 4 bases, with 5 bases of the junction left unmatched. The CDR3 covers 14 residues. Germline CDR1 reads SGHKS; CDR2 reads YYEKEE (reference sequence). The CDR3 protein is CASSFDRGSYEQYF. In nucleotides, the CDR3 is TGTGCCAGCAGCTTTGACAGGGGATCTTACGAGCAGTACTTC. The full variable domain, in which reference TRBV5-5 and TRBJ2-7 provide the parts outside the CDR3, is DAGVTQSPTHLIKTRGQQVTLRCSPISGHKSVSWYQQVLGQGPQFIFQYYEKEERGRGNFPDRFSARQFPNYSSELNVNALLLGDSALYLCASSFDRGSYEQYFGPGTRLTVT.

V gene TRBV4-2 combines with J gene TRBJ2-7; unclear D gene. Looked up from germline, CDR1 is LGHNA and CDR2 is YNFKEQ. This CDR3 is built from 15 residues. V was clipped by 4 bases and J by 4 bases, with 17 bases between them. The CDR3 region is CASSPYGEDSYEQYF. The CDR3, as DNA: TGTGCCAGCAGCCCCTATGGAGAAGATTCGTACGAGCAGTACTTC.

This clone was recorded only once. The CDR3 region has the DNA TGTGCCTGGACCGACAGGTACACCGGGGAGCTGTTTTTT. This translates into CAWTDRYTGELFF. V is TRBV30 and J is TRBJ2-2, with D perhaps TRBD1 (6 bases). V lost 4 bases and J lost 3, with 9 bases in between. The CDR3 runs 13 residues. Looked up from germline, CDR1 is GTSNPN and CDR2 is SVGIG (reference sequence). Complete variable domain (other parts from reference TRBV30 and TRBJ2-2): SQTIHQWPATLVQPVGSPLSLECTVEGTSNPNLYWYRQAAGRGLQLLFYSVGIGQISSEVPQNLSASRPQDRQFILSSKKLLLSDSGFYLCAWTDRYTGELFFGEGSRLTVL.